This is a list of T cell receptor beta chains from one sample in a study of graft-versus-host responses after intestinal transplantation. No antigens are known for them. TCRdb's table, derived via immunoSEQ multiplex PCR, lists solely in-frame clones and lacks some. The sample lists around 78,000 clones; around 87% were seen once. Specimen: unstimulated CD8+ T cells sorted from spleen or lymph node cells, collected before transplant. These receptors came from a human donor who was the organ donor for an intestinal transplant. Each CDR3 is given with its conserved first and last residue. A D gene is named only where the DNA matches it firmly. Some rows mark clone size as missing; the rest say once, few, many or name a class of expanded clone.

clone_size: NA; d_call: NA; j_call: TRBJ2-2; v_call: TRBV5-4; cdr3_aa: CASSHGLMNTGELFF; cdr3_nt: TGTGCCAGCAGTCATGGACTGATGAACACCGGGGAGCTGTTTTTT
clone_size: NA; d_call: NA; j_call: TRBJ1-1; v_call: TRBV13; cdr3_aa: CASREMVNTEAFF; cdr3_nt: TGTGCCAGCAGGGAGATGGTGAACACTGAAGCTTTCTTT
clone_size: NA; d_call: NA; j_call: TRBJ2-3; v_call: TRBV5-1; cdr3_aa: CASSVEFGDTQYF; cdr3_nt: TGCGCCAGCAGCGTGGAATTTGGCGATACGCAGTATTTT
clone_size: NA; d_call: NA; j_call: TRBJ1-6; v_call: TRBV28; cdr3_aa: CASNPDRSYNSPLHF; cdr3_nt: TGTGCCAGTAATCCCGACAGGTCCTATAATTCACCCCTCCACTTT
clone_size: NA; d_call: NA; j_call: TRBJ1-6; v_call: TRBV7-2; cdr3_aa: CASSLARTDSSPLHF; cdr3_nt: TGTGCCAGCAGCTTAGCCCGGACCGATAGCTCACCCCTCCACTTT
clone_size: NA; d_call: NA; j_call: TRBJ1-1; v_call: TRBV10-3; cdr3_aa: CAISGDYRFMNTEAFF; cdr3_nt: TGTGCCATCAGTGGAGATTACAGGTTTATGAACACTGAAGCTTTCTTT
clone_size: few; d_call: NA; j_call: TRBJ2-7; v_call: TRBV7-2; cdr3_aa: CASSFGNGPYEQYF; cdr3_nt: NA
clone_size: NA; d_call: NA; j_call: TRBJ2-2; v_call: TRBV5-1; cdr3_aa: CASSFRAPGELFF; cdr3_nt: TGCGCCAGCAGCTTCCGGGCCCCCGGGGAGCTGTTTTTT
clone_size: NA; d_call: NA; j_call: TRBJ1-1; v_call: TRBV5-4; cdr3_aa: CASSPPGGNTEAFF; cdr3_nt: TGTGCCAGCAGCCCCCCGGGAGGGAACACTGAAGCTTTCTTT
clone_size: NA; d_call: NA; j_call: TRBJ2-7; v_call: TRBV6-1; cdr3_aa: CASSTVSYEQYF; cdr3_nt: TGTGCCAGCTCAACAGTATCCTACGAGCAGTACTTC
clone_size: NA; d_call: NA; j_call: TRBJ2-2; v_call: TRBV2; cdr3_aa: CASSEAALISTGELFF; cdr3_nt: TGTGCCAGCAGTGAAGCGGCGCTGATAAGCACCGGGGAGCTGTTTTTT
clone_size: NA; d_call: NA; j_call: TRBJ1-2; v_call: TRBV19; cdr3_aa: CASLTVRYGYTF; cdr3_nt: TGTGCCAGTTTGACAGTGAGGTATGGCTACACCTTC
clone_size: NA; d_call: NA; j_call: TRBJ2-7; v_call: TRBV6-1; cdr3_aa: CASSELALGSYEQYF; cdr3_nt: TGTGCCAGCAGTGAACTGGCCCTTGGATCCTACGAGCAGTACTTC
clone_size: NA; d_call: NA; j_call: TRBJ1-4; v_call: TRBV6-1; cdr3_aa: CASSDMGREKLFF; cdr3_nt: TGTGCCAGCAGTGATATGGGCCGTGAAAAACTGTTTTTT
clone_size: once; d_call: TRBD2; j_call: TRBJ2-7; v_call: TRBV28; cdr3_aa: CASSSADGLGSYEQYF; cdr3_nt: TGTGCCAGCAGCTCCGCCGACGGACTAGGTTCCTACGAGCAGTACTTC
clone_size: NA; d_call: NA; j_call: TRBJ2-5; v_call: TRBV15; cdr3_aa: CATMGGRETQYF; cdr3_nt: TGTGCCACCATGGGGGGACGGGAGACCCAGTACTTC
clone_size: NA; d_call: TRBD1; j_call: TRBJ2-5; v_call: TRBV6-1; cdr3_aa: CASSEFAGTGEETQYF; cdr3_nt: TGTGCCAGCAGTGAATTTGCTGGGACAGGGGAAGAGACCCAGTACTTC
clone_size: NA; d_call: NA; j_call: TRBJ1-4; v_call: TRBV6-5; cdr3_aa: CASSYVKGTEKLFF; cdr3_nt: TGTGCCAGCAGTTATGTGAAGGGGACGGAAAAACTGTTTTTT
clone_size: NA; d_call: TRBD1; j_call: TRBJ2-5; v_call: TRBV15; cdr3_aa: CATSTQDRDPQETQYF; cdr3_nt: TGTGCCACCAGCACCCAAGACAGGGATCCTCAAGAGACCCAGTACTTC